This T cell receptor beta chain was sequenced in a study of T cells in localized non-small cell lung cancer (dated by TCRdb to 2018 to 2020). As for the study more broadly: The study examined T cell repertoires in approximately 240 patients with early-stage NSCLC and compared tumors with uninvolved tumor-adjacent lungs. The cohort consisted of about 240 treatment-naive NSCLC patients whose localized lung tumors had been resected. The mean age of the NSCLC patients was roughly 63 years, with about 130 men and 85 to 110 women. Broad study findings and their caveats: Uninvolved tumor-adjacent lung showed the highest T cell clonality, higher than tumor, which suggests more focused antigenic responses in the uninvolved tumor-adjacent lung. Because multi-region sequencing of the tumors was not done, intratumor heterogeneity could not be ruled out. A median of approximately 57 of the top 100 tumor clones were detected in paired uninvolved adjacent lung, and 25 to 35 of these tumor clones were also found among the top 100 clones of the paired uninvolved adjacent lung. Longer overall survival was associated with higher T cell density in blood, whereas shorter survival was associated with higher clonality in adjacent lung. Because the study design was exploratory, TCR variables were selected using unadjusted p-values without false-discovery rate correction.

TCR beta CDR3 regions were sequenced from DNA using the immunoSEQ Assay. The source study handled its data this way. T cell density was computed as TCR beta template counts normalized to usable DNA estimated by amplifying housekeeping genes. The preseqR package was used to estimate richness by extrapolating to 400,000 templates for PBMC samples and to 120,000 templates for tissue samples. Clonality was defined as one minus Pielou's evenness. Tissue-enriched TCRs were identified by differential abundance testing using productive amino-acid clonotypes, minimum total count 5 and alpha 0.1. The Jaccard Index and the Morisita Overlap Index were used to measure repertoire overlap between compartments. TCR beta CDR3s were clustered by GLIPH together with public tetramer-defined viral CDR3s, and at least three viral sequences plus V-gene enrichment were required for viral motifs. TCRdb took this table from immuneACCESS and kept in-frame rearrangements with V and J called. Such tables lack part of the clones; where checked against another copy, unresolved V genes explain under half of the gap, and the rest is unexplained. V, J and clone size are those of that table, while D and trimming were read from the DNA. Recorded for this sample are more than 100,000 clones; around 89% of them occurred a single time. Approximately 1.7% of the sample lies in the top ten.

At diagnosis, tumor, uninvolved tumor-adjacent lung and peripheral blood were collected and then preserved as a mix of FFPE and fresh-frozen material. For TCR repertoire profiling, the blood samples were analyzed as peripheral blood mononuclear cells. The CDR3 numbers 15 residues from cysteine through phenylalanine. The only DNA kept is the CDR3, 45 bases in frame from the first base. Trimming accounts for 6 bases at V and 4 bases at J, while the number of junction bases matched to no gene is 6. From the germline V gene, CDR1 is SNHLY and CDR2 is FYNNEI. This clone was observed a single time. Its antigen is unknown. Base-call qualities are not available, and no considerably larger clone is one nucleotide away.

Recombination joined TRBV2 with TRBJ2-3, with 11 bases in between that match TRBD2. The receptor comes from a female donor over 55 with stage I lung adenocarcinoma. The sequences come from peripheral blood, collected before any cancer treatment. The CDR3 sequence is CASSTSGRGADTQYF. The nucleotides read TGTGCCAGCAGCACTAGCGGGAGAGGGGCAGATACGCAGTATTTT.